This T cell receptor (beta chain) was sequenced during a study of T cell repertoires in cytomegalovirus infection. Study-level results: Adding up the frequency of public TCR beta families identified people who carried CMV plus the relevant HLA.

The CDR3 totals 14 residues. Germline assignment: CDR1 SEHNR and CDR2 FQNEAQ (reference sequence). V trimming: 5 bases; J trimming: 7 bases; junction bases outside the gene matches: 8. On this clonotype itself: Its antigen is currently unknown.

MiXCR, run by TCRdb on the reads, gives a single entry per CDR3 protein. There are about 230,000 distinct CDR3 sequences in the sample; about 23% occur only once, and approximately 18% lies in the top ten. The receptor was isolated from a human donor in good health (CMV status not recorded). Some clones in this sample may be carry-over from other donors' samples. This chain links TRBV7-9 with TRBJ1-1; 9 bases are a match to TRBD1. The sequencing input was CD8+ T cells from PBMCs. CDR3 in DNA: TGTGCCAGCAGCGCAACAGGGGGCCGGGGTGAAGCTTTCTTT. This codes for CASSATGGRGEAFF.